Shown below are 19 T cell receptor beta chains from a single sample sequenced in a study of shared clonotypes between healthy human individuals. Naive CD8 cells, CD45RO-negative and positively selected for CCR7, excluded terminally differentiated effector memory CD45RA+ cells. Sequenced by immunoSEQ multiplex PCR; TCRdb stores in-frame clones only, minus some. Among 550,000 to 750,000 clones listed, roughly 96% were seen once. The specimen sequenced was naive CD8+ T cells sorted from blood. The receptors originated from a woman aged 25 to 39 in good health.

A remark on this clone: The identical CDR3 is also encoded by other nucleotide sequences in the sample. The gene calls are TRBV13 and TRBJ2-7; a weak D match, TRBD1 (5 bases). CDR1 is PRHDT and CDR2 is FYEKMQ in the germline V gene (reference sequence). Deletions cut 5 bases from V and 0 bases from J, with 8 bases between. The CDR3 has 13 amino acids. CDR3 sequence: CASSPRVSYEQYF. CDR3 bases: TGTGCCAGCAGCCCCAGGGTCTCCTACGAGCAGTACTTC.

A note on this clone: Other DNA sequences in this sample translate to the same CDR3. The rearrangement links TRBV19 to TRBJ2-7, with 11 bases lining up with TRBD1. There are 14 residues in the CDR3. CDR1 LNHDA and CDR2 SQIVND come from the germline V gene (reference sequence). Trimming took 7 bases from V and 2 from J; bases not matched to a gene: 4. CDR3 sequence: CASTPGQGAYEQYF. The CDR3 nucleotides read TGTGCCAGTACCCCGGGACAGGGGGCCTACGAGCAGTACTTC.

This chain links TRBV5-6 with TRBJ2-7; no firm D call. The germline gives CDR1 SGHDT, CDR2 YYEEEE. Between the trimmed V and J ends, which lost 2 bases and 5 bases, there was a span of 14 bases. The CDR3 covers 14 residues. CDR3 region: CASSFGKGGDEQYF. The CDR3 DNA reads TGTGCCAGCAGCTTCGGAAAGGGTGGGGACGAGCAGTACTTC.

The rearrangement joins TRBV4-1 to TRBJ1-2, with D perhaps TRBD1 (6 bases). V was clipped by 1 base and J by 7 bases, with 13 bases between them. Germline V CDR1 and CDR2: MGHRA, YSYEKL. CDR3 length: 14 residues. CDR3 amino acids: CASSQGGAASGYTF. The DNA for the CDR3 is TGCGCCAGCAGCCAAGGGGGGGCCGCGAGTGGCTACACCTTC.

The table lists this clone with a count of one. The same CDR3 can be traced to other DNA sequences in this sample. This sequence joins TRBV7-9 and TRBJ2-7; D is uncertain. V lost 4 bases and J lost 4, with 5 bases in between. CDR1 and CDR2 from the germline V gene are SEHNR and FQNEAQ (reference sequence). This CDR3 region has 11 residues. The CDR3 DNA follows: TGTGCCAGCAGCTCGACATACGAGCAGTACTTC. Its protein product is CASSSTYEQYF. The full variable domain, its missing parts supplied by reference TRBV7-9 and TRBJ2-7, is DTGVSQNPRHKITKRGQNVTFRCDPISEHNRLYWYRQTLGQGPEFLTYFQNEAQLEKSRLLSDRFSAERPKGSFSTLEIQRTEQGDSAMYLCASSSTYEQYFGPGTRLTVT.

The V gene is TRBV27, the J gene TRBJ2-7; D is possibly TRBD1 or TRBD2 (5 bases each). Deletions cut 2 bases from V and 4 bases from J, with 9 bases between. From germline, CDR1 is MNHEY and CDR2 SMNVEV (reference sequence). This CDR3 contains 13 residues. The CDR3 coding sequence is TGTGCCAGCAGTTTAAATGGGGGTTACGAGCAGTACTTC. It yields the protein CASSLNGGYEQYF.

The rearrangement joins TRBV28 to TRBJ1-2; D unclear. CDR1 MDHEN and CDR2 SYDVKM come from the germline V gene. With 2 bases removed from V and 4 bases from J, the gap between germline ends came to 14 bases. The CDR3 loop spans 15 amino acids. The CDR3 coding sequence is TGTGCCAGCAGTTTACTCCCCCTCAGTGGCTATGGCTACACCTTC. Amino acids: CASSLLPLSGYGYTF.

The chain links TRBV19 to TRBJ2-5, with 7 nucleotides matching TRBD1. The J call could be wrong; TRBJ2-7 is a better fit for the DNA end. Germline V gene data show CDR1 as LNHDA and CDR2 as SQIVND (reference sequence). CDR3 length equals 14 residues. The CDR3 spells CASSSPDRVHEQYF. In DNA form, the CDR3 reads TGTGCCAGTAGTTCCCCTGACAGGGTCCACGAGCAGTACTTC.

V usage is TRBV13 and J usage is TRBJ2-7; D unclear. This CDR3 region has 11 residues. V dropped 1 base and J dropped 7 bases, with 5 bases sitting between them. Per the germline V gene, CDR1 is PRHDT and CDR2 is FYEKMQ (reference sequence). The CDR3 DNA reads as TGTGCCAGCAGCTTAGCCGGGGAGCAGTACTTC. Protein: CASSLAGEQYF.

V usage is TRBV19 and J usage is TRBJ1-2; a possible D gene is TRBD1 (5 bases). Trimming took off 7 bases at V and 4 bases at J, with 13 bases between the two ends. CDR1 and CDR2 (germline): LNHDA, SQIVND (reference sequence). The CDR3 is 13 residues long. CDR3 nucleotide sequence: TGTGCCAGTACGGAGGGGTTAGGCTATGGCTACACCTTC. Residues: CASTEGLGYGYTF.

V and J are TRBV6-6 and TRBJ2-7; D may be TRBD1 (5 bases). The ends were cut back, 4 bases at V and 0 bases at J, with 10 bases in the middle. The CDR3 is 14 residues long. CDR1 is MNHNY, CDR2 SVGAGI, per germline (reference sequence). Here the CDR3 DNA reads TGTGCCAGCAGTTTTCGGACAAGCTCCTACGAGCAGTACTTC. It specifies CASSFRTSSYEQYF.

The chain combines TRBV28 with TRBJ2-7; D is undetermined. Germline V gene lookup returns CDR1 MDHEN and CDR2 SYDVKM. V dropped 4 bases and J dropped 0 bases, with 16 bases sitting between them. The CDR3 is 16 residues long. The CDR3 is CASSSPLERSSYEQYF. The CDR3 nucleotides are TGTGCCAGCAGTTCCCCCCTGGAAAGATCCTCCTACGAGCAGTACTTC.

The V gene is TRBV27, the J gene TRBJ1-5; 7 bases are shared with TRBD1. With 4 bases clipped from V and 10 bases from J, the junction kept 13 bases outside the gene matches. CDR1 is MNHEY and CDR2 is SMNVEV in the germline V gene (reference sequence). This CDR3 is built from 15 residues. As DNA, the CDR3 is TGTGCCAGCAGTTCCCGCCCAGGGGGACGTCAACCCCAGCATTTT. Translating it yields CASSSRPGGRQPQHF.

The chain is built from TRBV4-1 and TRBJ2-7, with D unresolved. Looked up from germline, CDR1 is MGHRA and CDR2 is YSYEKL. V lost 0 bases to trimming and J lost 2 bases, with 5 bases between them. This CDR3 is 13 amino acids long. The CDR3 loop reads CASSQEVPYEQYF. The CDR3 coding sequence is TGCGCCAGCAGCCAAGAGGTCCCCTACGAGCAGTACTTC.

V and J are TRBV15 and TRBJ2-7, with no clear D. V gave up 3 bases and J gave up 3 bases, with 6 bases separating them. CDR1 is LNHNV, CDR2 YYDKDF, per germline (reference sequence). This CDR3 has 12 amino acids. The CDR3 loop reads CATSSLFYEQYF. The CDR3 DNA reads as TGTGCCACCAGCAGCTTATTCTACGAGCAGTACTTC.

The chain recombines TRBV4-1 with TRBJ1-3; no clear D. V dropped 3 bases and J dropped 0 bases, with 9 bases sitting between them. CDR1 MGHRA and CDR2 YSYEKL come from the germline V gene. This CDR3 is built from 15 residues. Here the CDR3 reads CASSQDKFSGNTIYF. In DNA, the CDR3 is TGCGCCAGCAGCCAGGATAAGTTCTCTGGAAACACCATATATTTT.

This chain uses TRBV28 with TRBJ2-7; TRBD1 is a possible D gene (6 bases). CDR1 and CDR2 (germline): MDHEN, SYDVKM. The CDR3 extends over 14 amino acids. Trimming cost V 7 bases and J 5 bases, with 18 bases left between them. The CDR3 DNA sequence: TGTGCCAGCACCACGACAGGATCAATGAACGAGCAGTACTTC. This codes for CASTTTGSMNEQYF.

The chain combines TRBV5-8 with TRBJ2-7, with a possible D match to TRBD1 (6 bases). Trimming took off 3 bases at V and 5 bases at J, with 18 bases between the two ends. Germline V lookup: CDR1 SGHTS, CDR2 YDEGEE. The CDR3 totals 15 residues. CDR3 DNA sequence: TGTGCCAGCAGCTGGACAGCTCTCGCTTCCCACGAGCAGTACTTC. Translation gives CASSWTALASHEQYF.

Of note for this clone: Other DNA variants within this sample encode the same CDR3. The chain is built from TRBV5-6 and TRBJ2-7, with no clear D. The CDR3 runs 13 residues. Trimming left V 0 bases short and J 4 bases short, with 8 bases between. Germline V lookup: CDR1 SGHDT, CDR2 YYEEEE. DNA of the CDR3: TGTGCCAGCAGCTTGGGCTCGGCATACGAGCAGTACTTC. It encodes CASSLGSAYEQYF.